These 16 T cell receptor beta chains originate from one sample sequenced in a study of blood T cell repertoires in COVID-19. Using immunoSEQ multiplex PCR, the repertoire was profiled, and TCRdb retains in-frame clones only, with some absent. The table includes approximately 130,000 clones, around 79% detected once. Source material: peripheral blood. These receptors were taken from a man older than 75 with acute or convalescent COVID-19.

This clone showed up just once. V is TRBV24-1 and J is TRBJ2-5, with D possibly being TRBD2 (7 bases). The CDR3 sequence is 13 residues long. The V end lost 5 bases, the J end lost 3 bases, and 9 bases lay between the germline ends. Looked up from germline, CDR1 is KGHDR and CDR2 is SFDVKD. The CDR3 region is CATSAGGEETQYF. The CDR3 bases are TGTGCCACCAGTGCGGGGGGCGAAGAGACCCAGTACTTC.

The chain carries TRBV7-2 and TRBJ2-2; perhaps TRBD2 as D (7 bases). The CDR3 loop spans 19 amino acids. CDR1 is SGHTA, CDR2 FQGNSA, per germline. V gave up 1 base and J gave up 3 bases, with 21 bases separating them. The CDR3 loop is CASSLDRLRGRGHTGELFF. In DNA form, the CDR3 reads TGTGCCAGCAGCTTAGACCGGTTAAGGGGGAGGGGACACACCGGGGAGCTGTTTTTT.

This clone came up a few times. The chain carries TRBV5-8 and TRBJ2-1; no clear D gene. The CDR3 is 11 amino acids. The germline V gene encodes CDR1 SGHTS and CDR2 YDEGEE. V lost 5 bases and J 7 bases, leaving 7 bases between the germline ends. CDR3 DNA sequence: TGTGCCAGCAGTTATAGAAATGAGCAGTTCTTC. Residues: CASSYRNEQFF.

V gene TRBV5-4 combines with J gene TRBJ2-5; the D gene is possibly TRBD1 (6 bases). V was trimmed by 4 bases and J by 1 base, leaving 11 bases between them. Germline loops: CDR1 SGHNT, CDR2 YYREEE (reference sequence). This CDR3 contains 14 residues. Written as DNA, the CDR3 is TGTGCCAGCAGCCACGGACAGATCCAAGAGACCCAGTACTTC. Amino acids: CASSHGQIQETQYF.

CDR3 protein: CASSLQGAGYNEQFF. The CDR3 DNA follows: TGTGCCAGCAGCTTGCAGGGGGCAGGGTACAATGAGCAGTTCTTC. The V call is TRBV11-2, the J call TRBJ2-1; TRBD1 aligns across 8 bases. Germline V gene data show CDR1 as SGHAT and CDR2 as FQNNGV. V shed 3 bases and J 4 bases; nucleotides not matched to a gene: 5. This CDR3 region has 15 residues. Filled out from reference TRBV11-2 and TRBJ2-1, the complete variable domain reads EAGVAQSPRYKIIEKRQSVAFWCNPISGHATLYWYQQILGQGPKLLIQFQNNGVVDDSQLPKDRFSAERLKGVDSTLKIQPAKLEDSAVYLCASSLQGAGYNEQFFGPGTRLTVL.

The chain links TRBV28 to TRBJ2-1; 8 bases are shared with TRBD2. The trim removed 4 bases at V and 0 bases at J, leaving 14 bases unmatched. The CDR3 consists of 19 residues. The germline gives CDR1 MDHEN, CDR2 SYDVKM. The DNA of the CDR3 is TGTGCCAGCAGTTCCCCCCCAGCGGGGGCCATAAGCTCCTACAATGAGCAGTTCTTC. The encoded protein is CASSSPPAGAISSYNEQFF.

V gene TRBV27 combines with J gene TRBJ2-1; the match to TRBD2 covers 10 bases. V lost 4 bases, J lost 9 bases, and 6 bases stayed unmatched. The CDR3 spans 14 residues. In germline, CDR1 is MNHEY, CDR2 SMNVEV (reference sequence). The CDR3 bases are TGTGCCAGCAGTTCCCCCAGCGGGGGGGGTGAGCAGTTCTTC. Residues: CASSSPSGGGEQFF.

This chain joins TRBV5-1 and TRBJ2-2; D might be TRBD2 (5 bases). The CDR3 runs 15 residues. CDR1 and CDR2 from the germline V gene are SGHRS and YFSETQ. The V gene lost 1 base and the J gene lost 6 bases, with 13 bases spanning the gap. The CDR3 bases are TGCGCCAGCAGCTTGAGGGCGGGCCGCGCCGGGGAGCTGTTTTTT. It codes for CASSLRAGRAGELFF.

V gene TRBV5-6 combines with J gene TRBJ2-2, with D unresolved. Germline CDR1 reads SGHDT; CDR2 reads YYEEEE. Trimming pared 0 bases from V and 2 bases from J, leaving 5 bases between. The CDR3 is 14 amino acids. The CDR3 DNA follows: TGTGCCAGCAGCTTGGGAGAAAACACCGGGGAGCTGTTTTTT. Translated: CASSLGENTGELFF.

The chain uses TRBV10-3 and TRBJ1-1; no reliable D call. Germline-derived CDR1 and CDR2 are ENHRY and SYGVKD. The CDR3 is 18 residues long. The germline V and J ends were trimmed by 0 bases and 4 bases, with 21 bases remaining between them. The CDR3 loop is CAISESRILKAEVTEAFF. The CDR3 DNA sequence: TGTGCCATCAGTGAGTCGAGAATTCTTAAGGCGGAGGTCACTGAAGCTTTCTTT.

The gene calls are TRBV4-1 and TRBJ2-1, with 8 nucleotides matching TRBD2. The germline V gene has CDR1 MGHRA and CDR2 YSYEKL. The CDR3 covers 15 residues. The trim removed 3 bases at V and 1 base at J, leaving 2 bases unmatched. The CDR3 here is CASSQAGGSYNEQFF. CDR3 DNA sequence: TGCGCCAGCAGCCAGGCGGGGGGTTCCTACAATGAGCAGTTCTTC.

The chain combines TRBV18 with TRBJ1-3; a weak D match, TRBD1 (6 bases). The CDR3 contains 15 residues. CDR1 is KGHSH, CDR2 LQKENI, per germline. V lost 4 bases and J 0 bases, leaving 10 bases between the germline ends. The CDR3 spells CASSLQGTSGNTIYF. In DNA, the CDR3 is TGTGCCAGCTCACTACAGGGTACCTCTGGAAACACCATATATTTT.

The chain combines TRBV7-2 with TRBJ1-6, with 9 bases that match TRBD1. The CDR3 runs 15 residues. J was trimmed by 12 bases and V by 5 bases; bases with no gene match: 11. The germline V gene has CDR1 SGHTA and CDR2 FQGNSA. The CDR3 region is CASSPAGTGRKPLHF. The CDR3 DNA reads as TGTGCCAGCAGCCCCGCCGGGACAGGGAGGAAACCCCTCCACTTT.

CDR3 coding DNA: TGTGCCAGTAGCCAAATAGCGGGGGGACGCACAGATACGCAGTATTTT. It encodes CASSQIAGGRTDTQYF. The genes are TRBV19 and TRBJ2-3, with TRBD2 matching over 10 bases. Germline values: CDR1 LNHDA, CDR2 SQIVND (reference sequence). The CDR3 length is 16 residues. V trimming: 6 bases; J trimming: 1 base; junction bases outside the gene matches: 7.

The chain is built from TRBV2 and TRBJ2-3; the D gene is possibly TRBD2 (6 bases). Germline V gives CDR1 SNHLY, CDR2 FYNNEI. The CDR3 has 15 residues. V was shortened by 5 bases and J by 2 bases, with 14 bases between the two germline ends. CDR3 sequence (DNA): TGTGCCAGCAGTCCAAGCGGAGGGGTCACAGATACGCAGTATTTT. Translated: CASSPSGGVTDTQYF.

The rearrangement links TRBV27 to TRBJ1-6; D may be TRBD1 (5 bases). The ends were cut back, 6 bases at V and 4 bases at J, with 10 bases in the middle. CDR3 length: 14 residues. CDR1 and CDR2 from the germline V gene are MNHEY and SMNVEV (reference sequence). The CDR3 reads CASRPDTYNSPLHF. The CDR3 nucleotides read TGTGCCAGCAGACCGGACACTTATAATTCACCCCTCCACTTT.